Listed below are T cell receptor beta chains from one sample, sequenced in a study of blood T cells in healthy people across ages. Using its own MiXCR run on the 5' RACE reads, TCRdb lists one record per CDR3 protein. The sample contains about 970,000 distinct CDR3 sequences, just over 50% of which appear only once. The specimen was blood. The receptor set was obtained from a woman aged 55 to 70 in good health. Both conserved end residues are part of each CDR3. A D gene is named only where the DNA matches it firmly. Clone size is stated in some rows and not others, as once, few, many or a class when expanded.

j_call: TRBJ2-7; d_call: NA; v_call: TRBV3-1; clone_size: once; cdr3_aa: CASSPRQGKSNEQYF; cdr3_nt: TGTGCCAGCAGCCCCCGTCAGGGCAAGAGCAATGAGCAGTACTTC
j_call: TRBJ2-4; d_call: NA; v_call: TRBV4-3; clone_size: NA; cdr3_aa: CVSSQVDSVRAKNIQYF; cdr3_nt: TGCGTCAGCAGCCAAGTTGACAGTGTTAGGGCCAAAAACATTCAGTACTTC
j_call: TRBJ2-7; d_call: TRBD2; v_call: TRBV20-1; clone_size: NA; cdr3_aa: CSAVGSGSYEQYF; cdr3_nt: TGCAGTGCTGTAGGTAGCGGGAGCTACGAGCAGTACTTC
j_call: TRBJ2-1; d_call: NA; v_call: TRBV20-1; clone_size: few; cdr3_aa: CSANKRLSYNEQFF; cdr3_nt: TGCAGTGCCAATAAGCGGCTCTCCTACAATGAGCAGTTCTTC
j_call: TRBJ2-5; d_call: TRBD2; v_call: TRBV11-2; clone_size: few; cdr3_aa: CASSSHTRGEETQYF; cdr3_nt: TGTGCCAGCAGCAGTCATACACGGGGGGAAGAGACCCAGTACTTC
j_call: TRBJ2-7; d_call: TRBD2; v_call: TRBV7-2; clone_size: NA; cdr3_aa: CASSLERSGGVYEQYF; cdr3_nt: TGTGCCAGCAGCCTAGAGAGAAGCGGGGGTGTATACGAGCAGTACTTC
j_call: TRBJ2-7; d_call: NA; v_call: TRBV20-1; clone_size: few; cdr3_aa: CSARDLGREYEQYF; cdr3_nt: TGCAGTGCTAGAGATCTTGGACGGGAGTACGAGCAGTACTTC
j_call: TRBJ1-1; d_call: TRBD1; v_call: TRBV11-1; clone_size: NA; cdr3_aa: CASSTDRDTEAFF; cdr3_nt: TGTGCCAGCAGCACGGACAGGGACACTGAAGCTTTCTTT
j_call: TRBJ2-2; d_call: TRBD2; v_call: TRBV5-1; clone_size: few; cdr3_aa: CASRLGLAGVFTGELFF; cdr3_nt: TGCGCCAGCAGATTGGGACTAGCGGGAGTTTTCACCGGGGAGCTGTTTTTT
j_call: TRBJ2-7; d_call: NA; v_call: TRBV11-3; clone_size: NA; cdr3_aa: CASSSRDNYNEQYF; cdr3_nt: TGTGCCAGCAGCTCCCGGGACAACTACAATGAGCAGTACTTC
j_call: TRBJ2-1; d_call: NA; v_call: TRBV20-1; clone_size: NA; cdr3_aa: CSARVFRGVGEGVHEQFF; cdr3_nt: TGCAGTGCTAGAGTTTTTAGGGGTGTGGGTGAAGGAGTCCATGAGCAGTTCTTC
j_call: TRBJ1-2; d_call: NA; v_call: TRBV6-5; clone_size: NA; cdr3_aa: CASSYGTAGYGYTF; cdr3_nt: TGTGCCAGCAGTTACGGCACGGCGGGCTATGGCTACACCTTC
j_call: TRBJ2-3; d_call: TRBD1; v_call: TRBV19; clone_size: once; cdr3_aa: CASRGTGGWQDTQYF; cdr3_nt: TGTGCCAGTAGGGGGACAGGGGGCTGGCAAGATACGCAGTATTTT
j_call: TRBJ2-1; d_call: TRBD2; v_call: TRBV28; clone_size: NA; cdr3_aa: CASSPGLAGDNEQFF; cdr3_nt: TGTGCCAGCAGCCCCGGACTAGCGGGAGACAATGAGCAGTTCTTC
j_call: TRBJ2-5; d_call: NA; v_call: TRBV20-1; clone_size: few; cdr3_aa: CSAPGTHKETQYF; cdr3_nt: TGCAGTGCTCCCGGGACACACAAAGAGACCCAGTACTTC
j_call: TRBJ2-5; d_call: TRBD2; v_call: TRBV7-9; clone_size: NA; cdr3_aa: CASSLRTGGQETQYF; cdr3_nt: TGTGCCAGCAGCTTAAGGACGGGAGGACAAGAGACCCAGTACTTC
j_call: TRBJ2-3; d_call: NA; v_call: TRBV28; clone_size: few; cdr3_aa: CASSTLGQLQDTQYF; cdr3_nt: TGTGCCAGCAGCACCCTCGGACAGCTCCAAGATACGCAGTATTTT
j_call: TRBJ2-7; d_call: TRBD1; v_call: TRBV28; clone_size: few; cdr3_aa: CASSTRTGGAYEQYF; cdr3_nt: TGTGCCAGCAGTACCCGGACAGGTGGGGCATACGAGCAGTACTTC
j_call: TRBJ2-1; d_call: NA; v_call: TRBV5-1; clone_size: NA; cdr3_aa: CASSTIPRQFF; cdr3_nt: TGCGCCAGCTCAACCATCCCTCGGCAGTTCTTC
j_call: TRBJ2-7; d_call: NA; v_call: TRBV12-3/TRBV12-4; clone_size: NA; cdr3_aa: CASTSYSNSTYEQYF; cdr3_nt: TGTGCCAGCACCAGCTACTCTAACTCGACCTACGAGCAGTACTTC
j_call: TRBJ2-3; d_call: NA; v_call: TRBV6-5; clone_size: NA; cdr3_aa: CASGRSDTQYF; cdr3_nt: TGCGCCAGCGGTAGGTCGGATACGCAGTATTTT
j_call: TRBJ2-3; d_call: NA; v_call: TRBV21-1; clone_size: NA; cdr3_aa: CASSNADRLGTDTQYF; cdr3_nt: TGTGCCAGCAGCAACGCCGACAGGCTGGGCACAGATACGCAGTATTTT
j_call: TRBJ2-7; d_call: NA; v_call: TRBV6-2/TRBV6-3; clone_size: NA; cdr3_aa: CASSYHGTLTYEQYF; cdr3_nt: TGTGCCAGCAGTTACCATGGGACTTTAACCTACGAGCAGTACTTC
j_call: TRBJ1-2; d_call: NA; v_call: TRBV29-1; clone_size: NA; cdr3_aa: CSVEESLDGYTF; cdr3_nt: TGCAGCGTTGAAGAATCATTAGATGGCTACACCTTC
j_call: TRBJ2-7; d_call: NA; v_call: TRBV27; clone_size: many; cdr3_aa: CASILASGGSREQYF; cdr3_nt: TGTGCCAGCATCCTAGCGTCCGGAGGTTCGAGGGAGCAGTACTTC
j_call: TRBJ1-2; d_call: NA; v_call: TRBV6-2/TRBV6-3; clone_size: NA; cdr3_aa: CASSDLAGSGGYTF; cdr3_nt: TGTGCCAGCAGTGACTTAGCAGGGAGTGGTGGCTACACCTTC
j_call: TRBJ1-2; d_call: NA; v_call: TRBV29-1; clone_size: few; cdr3_aa: CSVGEGRSGYTF; cdr3_nt: TGCAGCGTTGGAGAGGGACGCTCTGGCTACACCTTC
j_call: TRBJ2-3; d_call: TRBD2; v_call: TRBV27; clone_size: NA; cdr3_aa: CASSLVGGVGADTQYF; cdr3_nt: TGTGCCAGCAGTTTAGTCGGGGGGGTTGGCGCAGATACGCAGTATTTT